This entry lists 18 T cell receptor beta chains sequenced from one sample in a study of T cell responses to AZD1222 COVID-19 vaccine. This table comes from immunoSEQ multiplex PCR, and its TCRdb copy is limited to in-frame clones, with some not included. The sample yields about 200,000 clones, about 94% seen once. The material was peripheral blood, obtained 28 days after the second AZD1222 dose. These receptors all come from an adult who received the AZD1222 COVID-19 vaccine.

The chain couples TRBV19 to TRBJ1-6; D not resolved. Germline-derived CDR1 and CDR2 are LNHDA and SQIVND (reference sequence). The CDR3 sequence is 16 residues long. Trimming took 7 bases from V and 2 from J, leaving 15 bases between them. In DNA, the CDR3 is TGTGCCAGTAAAGGCCCTCCGGGAGCCTATAATTCACCCCTCCACTTT. Protein sequence: CASKGPPGAYNSPLHF. The full variable domain, rest sourced from reference TRBV19 and TRBJ1-6, is DGGITQSPKYLFRKEGQNVTLSCEQNLNHDAMYWYRQDPGQGLRLIYYSQIVNDFQKGDIAEGYSVSREKKESFPLTVTSAQKNPTAFYLCASKGPPGAYNSPLHFGNGTRLTVT.

The chain carries TRBV4-3 and TRBJ1-1; D possibly corresponds to TRBD1 (5 bases). CDR1 and CDR2 (germline): LGHNA, YSLEER. With 1 base removed from V and 3 bases from J, the gap between germline ends came to 9 bases. This CDR3 contains 14 residues. The CDR3 sequence is CASSQAQGDTEAFF. The CDR3 coding sequence is TGCGCCAGCAGCCAAGCCCAAGGGGACACTGAAGCTTTCTTT.

With regard to this clone: At the DNA level, this CDR3 is encoded by other sequences in the same sample as well. J is TRBJ1-1 and V is TRBV5-1; TRBD1 matches at 8 bases. Trimming cost V 1 base and J 2 bases; bases outside gene matches: 1. This CDR3 spans 14 amino acids. Per the germline V gene, CDR1 is SGHRS and CDR2 is YFSETQ. DNA of the CDR3: TGCGCCAGCAGCTTGACAGGGGGAAACACTGAAGCTTTCTTT. Protein sequence: CASSLTGGNTEAFF.

This chain uses TRBV4-1 with TRBJ2-6; tentatively, D is TRBD2 (5 bases). V shed 0 bases and J shed 1 base, with 22 bases lying between them. Germline assignment: CDR1 MGHRA and CDR2 YSYEKL. The CDR3 loop spans 21 amino acids. CDR3 in amino acids: CASSQELGFRVPNSGANVLTF. The CDR3, as DNA: TGCGCCAGCAGCCAAGAACTAGGGTTTCGCGTCCCTAATTCTGGGGCCAACGTCCTGACTTTC.

The rearrangement links TRBV28 to TRBJ2-3, with D tentatively TRBD1 (7 bases). From germline, CDR1 is MDHEN and CDR2 SYDVKM. The CDR3 totals 14 residues. The V and J ends lost 6 bases and 3 bases respectively, with 13 bases between them. CDR3 residues: CASRGGGETDTQYF. The CDR3 DNA follows: TGTGCCAGCAGAGGGGGCGGGGAGACAGATACGCAGTATTTT. The variable domain in full, completed from reference TRBV28 and TRBJ2-3, reads DVKVTQSSRYLVKRTGEKVFLECVQDMDHENMFWYRQDPGLGLRLIYFSYDVKMKEKGDIPEGYSVSREKKERFSLILESASTNQTSMYLCASRGGGETDTQYFGPGTRLTVL.

The CDR3 DNA sequence: TGTGCCAGCAGTGAGCGCGGGACACACAATGAGCAGTTCTTC. Translating gives CASSERGTHNEQFF. This rearrangement joins TRBV2 to TRBJ2-1; tentatively, D is TRBD1 or TRBD2 (6 bases each). Looked up from germline, CDR1 is SNHLY and CDR2 is FYNNEI. V gave up 3 bases and J gave up 5 bases, with 11 bases separating them. This CDR3 comprises 14 residues.

The gene calls are TRBV11-2 and TRBJ1-6; TRBD1 is a possible D gene (6 bases). The CDR3 has 14 amino acids. The germline CDR1 and CDR2 sequences are SGHAT and FQNNGV. The germline V and J ends were trimmed by 0 bases and 18 bases, with 18 bases remaining between them. The CDR3 spells CASSLDPGTSHHHF. The CDR3, as DNA: TGTGCCAGCAGCTTAGATCCTGGGACAAGTCACCACCACTTT.

V gene TRBV7-6 combines with J gene TRBJ2-2; 11 bases map to TRBD2. V gave up 4 bases and J gave up 4 bases; unmatched junction bases: 5. This CDR3 comprises 16 residues. The germline CDR1 and CDR2 sequences are SGHVS and FNYEAQ. This CDR3 is CASSSRTSGFTGELFF. CDR3 nucleotide sequence: TGTGCCAGCAGCTCTCGGACTAGCGGGTTCACCGGGGAGCTGTTTTTT.

Here the CDR3 reads CASSPSTGLDTEAFF. In nucleotides, the CDR3 is TGTGCCAGCTCCCCCTCGACAGGGTTAGACACTGAAGCTTTCTTT. The chain employs TRBV18 and TRBJ1-1; 7 bases agree with TRBD1. CDR1 is KGHSH and CDR2 is LQKENI in the germline V gene. This CDR3 spans 15 amino acids. Trimming cost V 6 bases and J 3 bases; bases outside gene matches: 10.

This chain links TRBV2 with TRBJ1-1; a possible D gene is TRBD1 (6 bases). This CDR3 is built from 16 residues. V gave up 7 bases and J gave up 0 bases, with 18 bases separating them. Germline CDR1 SNHLY, CDR2 FYNNEI. Here the CDR3 reads CASKTEGGAMNTEAFF. In DNA form, the CDR3 reads TGTGCCAGCAAGACCGAGGGGGGGGCAATGAACACTGAAGCTTTCTTT. The full variable domain, rest sourced from reference TRBV2 and TRBJ1-1, is EPEVTQTPSHQVTQMGQEVILRCVPISNHLYFYWYRQILGQKVEFLVSFYNNEISEKSEIFDDQFSVERPDGSNFTLKIRSTKLEDSAMYFCASKTEGGAMNTEAFFGQGTRLTVV.

This clone was observed a handful of times. The J gene is TRBJ2-7, the V gene TRBV6-5; 10 bases align to TRBD1. From germline, CDR1 is MNHEY and CDR2 SVGAGI. This CDR3 is 14 amino acids long. The V segment lost 4 bases and the J segment 7 bases; nucleotides outside the gene matches: 7. CDR3 in DNA: TGTGCCAGCAGTTCGGGACAGGGGTTTAGGGAGCAGTACTTC. Its translation is CASSSGQGFREQYF.

The J gene is TRBJ2-1, the V gene TRBV18; D gene uncertain. Germline values: CDR1 KGHSH, CDR2 LQKENI. The CDR3 is 16 amino acids. The V end was cut by 0 bases, the J end by 2 bases, with 11 bases between. In nucleotides, the CDR3 is TGTGCCAGCTCACCACCGGTGGCAGTCACCTACAATGAGCAGTTCTTC. It specifies CASSPPVAVTYNEQFF.

The genes are TRBV6-5 and TRBJ2-5; tentatively, D is TRBD1 or TRBD2 (6 bases each). Germline assignment: CDR1 MNHEY and CDR2 SVGAGI. The CDR3 length is 13 residues. The V end was cut by 2 bases, the J end by 6 bases, with 10 bases between. CDR3 protein: CASSYGGPQTQYF. DNA of the CDR3: TGTGCCAGCAGTTACGGGGGGCCGCAGACCCAGTACTTC.

The gene calls are TRBV10-3 and TRBJ2-1; TRBD2 is a possible D gene (5 bases). Germline V lookup: CDR1 ENHRY, CDR2 SYGVKD. The CDR3 covers 14 residues. Trimming pared 8 bases from V and 8 bases from J, leaving 19 bases between. CDR3 residues: CAIGSNESGDEQFF. The CDR3 DNA reads TGTGCCATCGGCAGCAACGAGTCCGGGGATGAGCAGTTCTTC.

The J gene is TRBJ1-2, the V gene TRBV29-1; D gene ambiguous. This CDR3 region has 11 residues. The germline V gene has CDR1 SQVTM and CDR2 ANQGSEA. The V end was cut by 5 bases, the J end by 4 bases, with 8 bases between. CDR3 nucleotides: TGCAGCGTTTCCACGCGCTATGGCTACACCTTC. Its translation: CSVSTRYGYTF.

This clone was found once. The chain links TRBV12-3 or TRBV12-4 to TRBJ1-2, with no clear D. This CDR3 comprises 13 residues. Trimming stripped 5 bases from V and 4 bases from J, with 11 bases between. This CDR3 is CASSRPGSYGYTF. CDR3 nucleotide sequence: TGTGCCAGCAGTAGACCTGGGAGCTATGGCTACACCTTC.

The V gene is TRBV11-3, the J gene TRBJ1-4; D not certain. This CDR3 has 15 residues. Trimming left V 8 bases short and J 8 bases short, with 21 bases between. Germline loops: CDR1 SGHNT, CDR2 YENEEA. The CDR3 nucleotides are TGTGCCAGCGACTCCCTTGGGGATTTGAACGAAAAACTGTTTTTT. It specifies CASDSLGDLNEKLFF.

V and J are TRBV12-3 or TRBV12-4 and TRBJ1-2, with D uncertain. CDR3 length: 13 residues. Trimming took 5 bases from V and 2 from J, leaving 9 bases between them. The CDR3 nucleotides are TGTGCCAGCAGTGGCAGACGGAACTATGGCTACACCTTC. Encoded protein: CASSGRRNYGYTF.